The T cell receptor (beta chain) under discussion was sequenced for a study of blood T cell repertoires in COVID-19. Individuals aged about 18 to 89 years were recruited from approximately 22 US areas. In assigning cohorts, the study relied on participant-reported clinical history. The assay was immunoSEQ multiplex PCR, and TCRdb's table has in-frame clones only and misses some. This table has 430,000 or so clones, roughly 90% appearing once. The clonotype was recovered from a woman aged 40-49 years who had recovered from COVID-19. The source material was PBMCs or T cells enriched from blood (not recorded which).

CDR3 amino acids: CASSWDYRARDNSPLHF. DNA for the CDR3: TGTGCCAGCAGCTGGGATTACCGGGCGAGGGATAATTCACCCCTCCACTTT. The chain recombines TRBV7-2 with TRBJ1-6; D ambiguous. Trimming stripped 4 bases from V and 5 bases from J, with 18 bases between. Germline V gives CDR1 SGHTA, CDR2 FQGNSA. There are 17 residues in the CDR3.